The 25 T cell receptor beta chains below come from one sample, sequenced in a study of a mutant IDH1 vaccine in newly diagnosed glioma. As for time point: week 11, during vaccination. Mutant IDH1 20-mer peptide, at 300 ug, made up each vaccine dose, with topical imiquimod. Clones were sequenced by immunoSEQ multiplex PCR, and TCRdb holds only the in-frame ones, with some missing. The sample yields roughly 70,000 clones, approximately 88% seen once. These receptors' antigens are unknown. This specimen consisted of PBMCs, obtained from a glioma patient whose treatment included an IDH1 peptide vaccine. These receptors came from a woman in her forties or fifties with glioma.

Regarding this clone: One end of the junction does not line up with germline, which may come from a read error. DNA for the CDR3: TGTGCCAGCAGCTTAGCTAGCCTTAACCATGGCTACACCTTC. Amino acid sequence: CASSLASLNHGYTF. The J gene is TRBJ1-2, the V gene TRBV7-2; D is ambiguous. Germline assignment: CDR1 SGHTA and CDR2 FQGNSA. This CDR3 spans 14 amino acids. Full variable domain (outside the CDR3, taken from reference TRBV7-2 and TRBJ1-2): GAGVSQSPSNKVTEKGKDVELRCDPISGHTALYWYRQSLGQGLEFLIYFQGNSAPDKSGLPSDRFSAERTGGSVSTLTIQRTQQEDSAVYLCASSLASLNHGYTFGSGTRLTVV.

The chain recombines TRBV19 with TRBJ1-5, with D unclear. CDR1 is LNHDA, CDR2 SQIVND, per germline (reference sequence). Trimming stripped 3 bases from V and 4 bases from J, with 10 bases between. The CDR3 spans 14 residues. For the CDR3, the DNA is TGTGCCAGTAGTATGGTCGGCGGTAATCAGCCCCAGCATTTT. Its protein product is CASSMVGGNQPQHF.

This clone was counted once. This rearrangement joins TRBV2 to TRBJ2-7, with D perhaps being TRBD1 or TRBD2 (5 bases each). Trimming shortened V by 11 bases and J by 0 bases, and 17 bases separated the two germline ends. The CDR3 sequence is 14 residues long. CDR1 SNHLY and CDR2 FYNNEI come from the germline V gene. DNA for the CDR3: TGTGCCGGGACGGGGCGGATCCTCTCCTACGAGCAGTACTTC. It translates to CAGTGRILSYEQYF.

V is TRBV18 and J is TRBJ2-5, with unresolved D. This CDR3 has 14 residues. V was pared by 2 bases and J by 1 base, with 8 bases between. The germline gives CDR1 KGHSH, CDR2 LQKENI. This chain's CDR3 is CASSPAAVQETQYF. In nucleotides, the CDR3 is TGTGCCAGCTCACCAGCGGCGGTCCAAGAGACCCAGTACTTC.

In regard to this clone: One end of the junction fails to match germline, which may point to a read error. The V call is TRBV18, the J call TRBJ2-5; TRBD1 or TRBD2 may be the D gene (5 bases each). This CDR3 has 13 residues. Germline CDR1 is KGHSH and CDR2 is LQKENI. Here the CDR3 reads CASSPGRKEAQYF. CDR3 in DNA: TGTGCCAGCTCACCGGGACGGAAAGAGGCCCAGTACTTC.

The chain recombines TRBV11-2 with TRBJ2-5; no definite D call. Germline loops: CDR1 SGHAT, CDR2 FQNNGV. CDR3 length equals 14 residues. The ends were cut back, 5 bases at V and 1 base at J, with 11 bases in the middle. The CDR3 loop is CASSIGGTQETQYF. In DNA form, the CDR3 reads TGTGCCAGCAGCATCGGCGGTACCCAAGAGACCCAGTACTTC.

The chain couples TRBV6-1 to TRBJ1-1; 7 bases are shared with TRBD1. CDR3 length: 16 residues. The germline V gene has CDR1 MNHNS and CDR2 SASEGT. With V trimmed by 0 bases and J by 5 bases, 9 bases remained unmatched. The CDR3 bases are TGTGCCAGCAGTGAAGCGTGGAAGGGGGCGGGTACTGAAGCTTTCTTT. Protein sequence: CASSEAWKGAGTEAFF.

This sequence joins TRBV5-4 and TRBJ2-3, with a weak D call TRBD1 (5 bases). The CDR3 runs 14 residues. Germline CDR1 SGHNT, CDR2 YYREEE (reference sequence). Trimming took 0 bases from V and 1 from J, leaving 6 bases between them. The CDR3 DNA reads TGTGCCAGCAGCTTGGTGGGGCGCACAGATACGCAGTATTTT. It yields the protein CASSLVGRTDTQYF.

The chain links TRBV6-1 to TRBJ2-3; D is unclear. The CDR3 length is 13 residues. CDR1 and CDR2 (germline): MNHNS, SASEGT. V lost 9 bases, J lost 5 bases, and 15 bases lay in between. CDR3 in DNA: TGTGCCAGTCAATTAACCTCTAAAGATACGCAGTATTTT. This codes for CASQLTSKDTQYF.

On this clone: The germline gene is not matched at one end of the junction; a read error may be the cause. The same CDR3 can be traced to other DNA sequences in this sample. CDR3 loop: CAWTGGNYGYTF. In nucleotides, the CDR3 is TGTGCTTGGACAGGGGGTAACTATGGCTACACCTTC. This chain links TRBV30 with TRBJ1-2; 10 bases agree with TRBD1. Germline CDR1 is GTSNPN and CDR2 is SVGIG (reference sequence). The CDR3 is made up of 12 amino acids.

This chain links TRBV5-6 with TRBJ1-2; D not resolved. V was pared by 5 bases and J by 7 bases, with 21 bases between. The germline V gene has CDR1 SGHDT and CDR2 YYEEEE. The CDR3 spans 15 residues. CDR3 sequence (DNA): TGTGCCAGCAGTCCCAAAGACTTGCTATTATTTGGCTACACCTTC. Translating gives CASSPKDLLLFGYTF.

This chain links TRBV4-3 with TRBJ1-6, with unresolved D. The CDR3 extends over 13 amino acids. V gave up 0 bases and J gave up 8 bases, with 5 bases separating them. Germline V CDR1 and CDR2: LGHNA, YSLEER. For the CDR3, the DNA is TGCGCCAGCAGCCAAGATTATCATTCACCCCTCCACTTT. Residues: CASSQDYHSPLHF.

J is TRBJ2-7 and V is TRBV6-5, with 11 bases aligning to TRBD1. The CDR3 loop spans 15 amino acids. Trimming at V came to 5 bases and at J to 3 bases, leaving 6 bases not matched to a gene. Germline lookup yields CDR1 MNHEY and CDR2 SVGAGI. CDR3 sequence: CASSNTGTGGYEQYF. The CDR3 nucleotides read TGTGCCAGCAGTAACACCGGGACAGGGGGCTACGAGCAGTACTTC.

This clone was picked up one time. The chain carries TRBV18 and TRBJ1-3; D is unresolved. There are 17 residues in the CDR3. Germline values: CDR1 KGHSH, CDR2 LQKENI. V was trimmed by 1 base and J by 4 bases, leaving 17 bases between them. Here the CDR3 reads CASSPQSGTTTGNTIYF. The DNA for the CDR3 is TGTGCCAGCTCACCACAGAGCGGAACTACAACGGGAAACACCATATATTTT. Looking up the rest from reference TRBV18 and TRBJ1-3 gives the full variable domain: NAGVMQNPRHLVRRRGQEARLRCSPMKGHSHVYWYRQLPEEGLKFMVYLQKENIIDESGMPKERFSAEFPKEGPSILRIQQVVRGDSAAYFCASSPQSGTTTGNTIYFGEGSWLTVV.

The chain carries TRBV5-1 and TRBJ2-5; 12 bases line up with TRBD1. The CDR3 contains 16 residues. Losses at the gene ends were 4 bases for V and 5 bases for J; bases not matched to a gene: 9. Per germline, CDR1 SGHRS and CDR2 YFSETQ. The CDR3, as DNA: TGCGCCAGCAGCCCCACGGGGACAGGGGGCTTGGAGACCCAGTACTTC. Translating gives CASSPTGTGGLETQYF.

In the case of this clone: Mismatch with germline at one junction end may stem from a read error. The chain recombines TRBV7-7 with TRBJ2-2; D not resolved. The CDR3 sequence is 14 residues long. In germline, CDR1 is SSHAT, CDR2 FNYEAQ (reference sequence). The CDR3 DNA reads TGTGCTAGCAGCTTTTCCGGGAACACCGGGGAGCTGTTTTTT. Its translation is CASSFSGNTGELFF.

The chain links TRBV9 to TRBJ1-2; no clear D. This CDR3 has 15 amino acids. Germline V CDR1 and CDR2: SGDLS, YYNGEE. V was pared by 1 base and J by 4 bases, with 14 bases between. For the CDR3, the DNA is TGTGCCAGCAGCGTAAAATCGAGGCTGAGCTATGGCTACACCTTC. Amino acid sequence: CASSVKSRLSYGYTF.

The rearrangement joins TRBV28 to TRBJ1-5, with 9 bases matching TRBD1. Germline V lookup: CDR1 MDHEN, CDR2 SYDVKM. The CDR3 consists of 18 residues. V trimming: 2 bases; J trimming: 2 bases; junction bases outside the gene matches: 10. This CDR3 is CASSLRTGARGGNQPQHF. The CDR3 nucleotides are TGTGCCAGCAGTTTAAGGACAGGGGCTAGAGGAGGCAATCAGCCCCAGCATTTT.

This chain connects TRBV2 to TRBJ1-6; D not resolved. V gave up 5 bases and J gave up 5 bases, with 10 bases separating them. This CDR3 comprises 14 residues. Germline-derived CDR1 and CDR2 are SNHLY and FYNNEI. The CDR3 sequence: CASSNDRNNSPLHF. DNA for the CDR3: TGTGCCAGCAGTAACGATCGGAATAATTCACCCCTCCACTTT. The full variable domain, with the rest looked up from reference TRBV2 and TRBJ1-6, is EPEVTQTPSHQVTQMGQEVILRCVPISNHLYFYWYRQILGQKVEFLVSFYNNEISEKSEIFDDQFSVERPDGSNFTLKIRSTKLEDSAMYFCASSNDRNNSPLHFGNGTRLTVT.

The chain uses TRBV4-2 and TRBJ2-6; D ambiguous. The germline V gene has CDR1 LGHNA and CDR2 YNFKEQ. The CDR3 sequence is 16 residues long. The V and J ends lost 4 bases and 0 bases respectively, with 10 bases between them. CDR3 loop: CASSPGGASGANVLTF. CDR3 bases: TGTGCCAGCAGCCCAGGCGGTGCCTCTGGGGCCAACGTCCTGACTTTC.

The chain carries TRBV5-8 and TRBJ1-2; D unresolved. CDR1 is SGHTS and CDR2 is YDEGEE in the germline V gene. CDR3 length: 14 residues. Trimming removed 1 base at V and 4 bases at J, with 11 bases between. The CDR3 DNA is TGTGCCAGCAGCTTGCGCGGAGCAACCTATGGCTACACCTTC. Amino acid sequence: CASSLRGATYGYTF.

The chain has TRBV7-9 and TRBJ2-7; 8 nucleotides line up with TRBD2. V trimming: 5 bases; J trimming: 3 bases; junction bases outside the gene matches: 9. The CDR3 length is 15 residues. Germline CDR1 and CDR2: SEHNR and FQNEAQ (reference sequence). CDR3 protein: CASSPISGTSYEQYF. In DNA, the CDR3 is TGTGCCAGCAGCCCGATTTCCGGGACTAGCTACGAGCAGTACTTC.

This clone was recorded once. This chain links TRBV29-1 with TRBJ1-2, with 8 bases matching TRBD1. V trimming: 1 base; J trimming: 8 bases; junction bases outside the gene matches: 9. CDR1 and CDR2 from the germline V gene are SQVTM and ANQGSEA. The CDR3 runs to 14 residues. CDR3 sequence: CSVEAGGRGQGYTF. DNA of the CDR3: TGCAGCGTTGAAGCCGGGGGCAGGGGGCAGGGCTACACCTTC.

The chain uses TRBV27 and TRBJ1-6, with a tentative D call TRBD1 (5 bases). Germline V gives CDR1 MNHEY, CDR2 SMNVEV (reference sequence). This CDR3 has 14 amino acids. Trimming left V 3 bases short and J 15 bases short, with 18 bases between. CDR3 sequence (DNA): TGTGCCAGCAGTTTTGCCGGGAGGAGGACACTCCTCCACTTT. Its protein product is CASSFAGRRTLLHF.

The chain recombines TRBV2 with TRBJ1-1; the match to TRBD1 covers 10 bases. With 4 bases clipped from V and 10 bases from J, the junction kept 6 bases outside the gene matches. The CDR3 is 13 amino acids. The V gene's germline CDR1 is SNHLY and CDR2 FYNNEI. The CDR3 is CASSATGGGGAFF. CDR3 DNA sequence: TGTGCCAGCAGTGCGACAGGGGGCGGAGGAGCTTTCTTT.